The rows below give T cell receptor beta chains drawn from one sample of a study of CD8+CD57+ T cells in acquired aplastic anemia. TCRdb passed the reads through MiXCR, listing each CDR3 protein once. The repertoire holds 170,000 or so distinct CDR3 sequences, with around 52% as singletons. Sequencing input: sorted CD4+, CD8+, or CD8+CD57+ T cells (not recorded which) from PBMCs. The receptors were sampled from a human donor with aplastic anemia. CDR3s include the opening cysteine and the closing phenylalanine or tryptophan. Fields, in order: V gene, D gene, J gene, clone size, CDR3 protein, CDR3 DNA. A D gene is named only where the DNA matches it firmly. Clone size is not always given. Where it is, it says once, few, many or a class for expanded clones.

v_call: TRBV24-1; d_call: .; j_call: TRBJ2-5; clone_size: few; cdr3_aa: CATASADTQETQYF; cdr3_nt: TGTGCCACAGCAAGTGCGGACACTCAAGAGACCCAGTACTTC
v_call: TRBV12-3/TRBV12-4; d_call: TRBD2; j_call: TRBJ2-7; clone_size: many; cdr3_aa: CASSPGGIEQYF; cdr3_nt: TGTGCCAGCAGCCCCGGGGGGATCGAGCAGTACTTC
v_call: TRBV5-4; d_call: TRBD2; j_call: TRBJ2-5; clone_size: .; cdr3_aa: CASSLSLAGGPETQYF; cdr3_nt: TGCGCCAGCAGCTTGAGCCTAGCGGGGGGGCCAGAGACCCAGTACTTC
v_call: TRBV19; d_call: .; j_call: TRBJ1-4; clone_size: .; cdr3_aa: CASSYDNEKLFF; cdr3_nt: TGTGCCAGTAGCTACGATAATGAAAAACTGTTTTTT
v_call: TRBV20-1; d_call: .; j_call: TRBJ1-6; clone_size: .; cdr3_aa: CSARSFRDSPLHF; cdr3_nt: TGCAGTGCTAGAAGCTTCAGGGACTCACCCCTCCACTTT
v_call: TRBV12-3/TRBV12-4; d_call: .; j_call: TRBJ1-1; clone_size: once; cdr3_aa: CASSLGTSPLTREAFF; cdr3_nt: TGTGCCAGCAGTTTAGGGACCTCTCCTCTGACCCGTGAAGCTTTCTTT
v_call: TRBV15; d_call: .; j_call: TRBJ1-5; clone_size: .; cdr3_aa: CATSILRGSNQPQHF; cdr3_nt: TGTGCTACCAGCATATTGCGGGGGAGCAATCAGCCCCAGCATTTT
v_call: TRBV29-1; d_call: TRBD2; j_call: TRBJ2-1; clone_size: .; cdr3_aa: CSVGGATNEQFF; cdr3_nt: TGCAGCGTCGGGGGGGCTACGAATGAGCAGTTCTTC
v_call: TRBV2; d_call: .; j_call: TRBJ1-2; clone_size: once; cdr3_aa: CASSASRDTNYGYTF; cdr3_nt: TGTGCCAGCAGTGCTTCCCGGGACACCAACTATGGCTACACCTTC
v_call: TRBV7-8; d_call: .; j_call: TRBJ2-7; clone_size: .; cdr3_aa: CASSLGAAVEQYF; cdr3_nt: TGTGCCAGCAGCTTAGGAGCGGCAGTCGAGCAGTACTTC
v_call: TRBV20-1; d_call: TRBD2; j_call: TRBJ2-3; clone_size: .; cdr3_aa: CSVAGGSPTDTQYF; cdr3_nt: TGCAGTGTTGCGGGAGGAAGCCCCACAGATACGCAGTATTTT